The present TCR beta chain was sequenced within a study of Ad26.COV2.S vaccination and SARS-CoV-2 variants. Background on the study: Intramuscularly, Ad26.COV2.S was given either once or twice, 56 days apart. Points from the study as a whole: Spike-specific TCR breadth ran higher among vaccine recipients than placebo recipients. Vaccine and placebo groups showed comparable non-spike TCR breadth.

The count of this clone is one. Its antigen is currently unknown. Produced via immunoSEQ multiplex PCR; TCRdb's table is partial and in-frame only. The data contain about 680,000 clones, approximately 88% of them singletons. Germline lookup yields CDR1 SGHVS and CDR2 FQNEAQ. The CDR3 extends over 18 amino acids. V was pared by 5 bases and J by 3 bases, with 22 bases between. Specified treatment: some 19 received Ad26.COV2.S at low or high dose, single or two shots; 5 received placebo; per-sample allocation not given. Sampling was performed 63 days after the first vaccine or placebo injection. Here the sequenced sample was peripheral blood, taken in a trial of Ad26.COV2.S vaccine versus placebo. The chain joins TRBV7-8 to TRBJ1-4; perhaps TRBD1 as D (5 bases). The TCR comes from a person between 18 and 60 years old who received the Ad26.COV2.S COVID-19 vaccine or a placebo. CDR3 loop: CASSPGVRQGVANEKLFF. The CDR3 region has the DNA TGTGCCAGCAGCCCAGGAGTTAGGCAGGGAGTAGCTAATGAAAAACTGTTTTTT.